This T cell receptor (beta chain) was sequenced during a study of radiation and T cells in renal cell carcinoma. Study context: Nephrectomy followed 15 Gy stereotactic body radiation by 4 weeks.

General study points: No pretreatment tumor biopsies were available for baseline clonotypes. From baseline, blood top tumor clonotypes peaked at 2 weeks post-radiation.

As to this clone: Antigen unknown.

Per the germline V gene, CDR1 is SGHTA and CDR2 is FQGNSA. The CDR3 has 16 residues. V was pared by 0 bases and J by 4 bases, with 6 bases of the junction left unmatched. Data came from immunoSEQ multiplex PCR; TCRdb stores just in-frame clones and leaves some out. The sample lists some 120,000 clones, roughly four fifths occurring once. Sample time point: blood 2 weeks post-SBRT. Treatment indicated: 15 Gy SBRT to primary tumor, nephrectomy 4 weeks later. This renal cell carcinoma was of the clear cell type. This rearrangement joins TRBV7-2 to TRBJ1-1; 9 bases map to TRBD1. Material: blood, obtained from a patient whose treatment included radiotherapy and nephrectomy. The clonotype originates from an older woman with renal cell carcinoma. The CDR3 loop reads CASSLAQTGGITEAFF. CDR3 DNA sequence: TGTGCCAGCAGCTTAGCGCAGACAGGGGGGATCACTGAAGCTTTCTTT.